This T cell receptor beta chain comes out of a study of Ad26.COV2.S vaccination and SARS-CoV-2 variants. Some clones are missing from TCRdb's copy, which holds only in-frame ones; the method was immunoSEQ multiplex PCR. This sample has 200,000 to 250,000 clones, with 88% found just once. This clone appeared a single time. Sample treatment: about 20 received Ad26.COV2.S at low or high dose, single or two shots; roughly 5 received placebo; per-sample allocation not given. After the first vaccine or placebo injection, samples were drawn on day 63. This TCR was recovered from a person aged 18 to 65 who received the Ad26.COV2.S COVID-19 vaccine or a placebo. The sample was peripheral blood, taken in a trial of Ad26.COV2.S vaccine versus placebo.

CDR3 sequence (DNA): TGTGCCAGCAGCTATATGCCTGGGACTAGCGGGCCCCAAGAGACCCAGTACTTC. The encoded protein is CASSYMPGTSGPQETQYF. This chain uses TRBV7-2 with TRBJ2-5; 12 bases align to TRBD2. Unmatched junction bases numbered 10, after V lost 4 bases and J lost 1 base. The CDR3 consists of 18 residues. Per the germline V gene, CDR1 is SGHTA and CDR2 is FQGNSA.